One T cell receptor beta chain is described in this entry. This CDR3 region has 15 residues. V trimming: 2 bases; J trimming: 4 bases; junction bases outside the gene matches: 6. CDR1 GTSNPN and CDR2 SVGIG come from the germline V gene (reference sequence). This sample stems from a study of T cell changes during pregnancy in multiple sclerosis. TCRdb keeps only in-frame clones here, not all; method: immunoSEQ multiplex PCR. This table holds more than 65,000 clones, just over 90% found once. The sample here was CD4+ T cells from peripheral blood mononuclear cells, taken before pregnancy. V usage is TRBV30 and J usage is TRBJ1-4; the match to TRBD1 covers 8 bases. The TCR comes from a female donor with multiple sclerosis, enrolled in a pregnancy study. CDR3 sequence: CAWSLDRGGNEKLFF. As DNA, the CDR3 is TGTGCCTGGAGTTTAGACAGGGGCGGTAATGAAAAACTGTTTTTT.